Shown below are 11 T cell receptor beta chains from a single sample sequenced in a study of T-cell memory formation after mild COVID-19. TCRdb called the 5' RACE reads again in MiXCR, with one record for every CDR3 protein. The table has some 40,000 distinct CDR3 sequences, roughly 6.1% seen once; the top ten hold 0.65% to 0.9%. The sample was PBMCs or a T cell subset sorted from them (not recorded which). All receptors derive from an adult who had mild COVID-19 (a few samples of this study predate the infection). Cell type and time point are not known.

This clonotype turned up a few times. V usage is TRBV18 and J usage is TRBJ2-7, with D unclear. V was trimmed by 6 bases and J by 2 bases, leaving 11 bases between them. The CDR3 has 13 amino acids. Germline CDR1 KGHSH, CDR2 LQKENI. Here the CDR3 DNA reads TGTGCCAGCTCCCCAGACCGAGCCTACGAGCAGTACTTC. Translation: CASSPDRAYEQYF.

This clonotype occurred many times. The genes are TRBV7-8 and TRBJ2-3; D gene ambiguous. Trimming removed 1 base from V and 0 bases from J, with 11 bases in between. The length of the CDR3 is 16 residues. Looked up from germline, CDR1 is SGHVS and CDR2 is FQNEAQ. The CDR3 DNA sequence: TGTGCCAGCAGCTTAGTCCTCCAGACTAGCACAGATACGCAGTATTTT. This codes for CASSLVLQTSTDTQYF.

This clonotype has ten or more counts. The chain has TRBV5-1 and TRBJ1-5; 7 nucleotides agree with TRBD1. The trim removed 5 bases at V and 1 base at J, leaving 6 bases unmatched. Germline loops: CDR1 SGHRS, CDR2 YFSETQ. The CDR3 length is 15 residues. The CDR3 is CASRDRAGSNQPQHF. Here the CDR3 DNA reads TGCGCCAGCAGAGACAGGGCTGGGAGCAATCAGCCCCAGCATTTT.

The chain is built from TRBV4-3 and TRBJ1-5; D uncertain. V lost 1 base to trimming and J lost 5 bases, with 6 bases between them. This CDR3 is 13 amino acids long. Germline-derived CDR1 and CDR2 are LGHNA and YSLEER. CDR3 nucleotides: TGCGCCAGCAGCCAAGCGCGAGATCAGCCCCAGCATTTT. This codes for CASSQARDQPQHF.

This clonotype is categorized as medium-sized. The rearrangement joins TRBV7-2 to TRBJ2-1; 9 bases agree with TRBD2. The germline CDR1 and CDR2 sequences are SGHTA and FQGNSA. This CDR3 has 14 amino acids. After removal of 5 bases from V and 6 bases from J, the junction contained 5 bases not matched to a gene. CDR3 bases: TGTGCCAGCAGCCCCTGGACTAGCGTCAATGAGCAGTTCTTC. It specifies CASSPWTSVNEQFF.

The V gene is TRBV20-1, the J gene TRBJ1-1; 7 nucleotides match TRBD1. The J segment lost 7 bases and the V segment lost 5 bases, leaving 10 bases of the junction unmatched. CDR1 DFQATT and CDR2 SNEGSKA come from the germline V gene (reference sequence). The CDR3 has 13 amino acids. CDR3 loop: CSAQGGWDSEAFF. CDR3 in DNA: TGCAGTGCTCAAGGTGGGTGGGACAGTGAAGCTTTCTTT.

This rearrangement joins TRBV18 to TRBJ1-4; 10 nucleotides align to TRBD1. CDR1 and CDR2 from the germline V gene are KGHSH and LQKENI. The CDR3 consists of 15 residues. J gave up 4 bases and V 6 bases, and 5 bases lay outside the gene matches. CDR3 loop: CASSQGQGVNEKLFF. Here the CDR3 DNA reads TGTGCCAGCTCGCAAGGACAGGGGGTTAATGAAAAACTGTTTTTT.

This clonotype occurred a few times. The V call is TRBV7-3, the J call TRBJ2-2; 10 nucleotides match TRBD2. The germline V gene encodes CDR1 SGHTA and CDR2 FQGTGA. CDR3 length equals 15 residues. V was pared by 5 bases and J by 7 bases, with 7 bases of the junction left unmatched. CDR3 in DNA: TGTGCCAGCAGCGGTACTAGCGGGGCTGGCGGGGAGCTGTTTTTT. As protein: CASSGTSGAGGELFF.

V usage is TRBV7-6 and J usage is TRBJ2-2; D uncertain. V gave up 1 base and J gave up 6 bases, with 12 bases separating them. This CDR3 has 15 amino acids. CDR1 and CDR2 from the germline V gene are SGHVS and FNYEAQ. CDR3 in amino acids: CASSLDAFTSGELFF. The CDR3, as DNA: TGTGCCAGCAGCTTAGATGCCTTTACCTCCGGGGAGCTGTTTTTT.

This clonotype was found a few times. The V and J genes are TRBV5-4 and TRBJ1-1; the D is unclear. The V gene's germline CDR1 is SGHNT and CDR2 YYREEE (reference sequence). V lost 2 bases and J 3 bases, leaving 8 bases between the germline ends. The CDR3 contains 13 residues. CDR3 in amino acids: CASSFSVDTEAFF. The DNA for the CDR3 is TGTGCCAGCAGCTTTTCGGTTGACACTGAAGCTTTCTTT.

The DNA of the CDR3 is TGTGCCAGCAGCTTAGCAGGGGATGAAAAACTGTTTTTT. Translated, it gives CASSLAGDEKLFF. The V and J genes are TRBV7-9 and TRBJ1-4, with D possibly TRBD1 on 5 matching bases. This CDR3 is built from 13 residues. Germline V gene sequence: CDR1 SEHNR, CDR2 FQNEAQ (reference sequence). V was cut by 0 bases and J by 6 bases, with 5 bases left in between.